The next 22 T cell receptor beta chains were all read from a single sample in a study of blood T cell repertoires in COVID-19. Assay: immunoSEQ multiplex PCR; the TCRdb copy retains only in-frame clones and omits some. The sample contains roughly 230,000 clones, 65% to 85% of which appear only once. Material for sequencing was peripheral blood. These receptors were obtained from a man aged 50 to 59 with active or convalescent COVID-19.

Only one count was recorded for this clone. The rearrangement joins TRBV2 to TRBJ2-5; D is possibly TRBD1 (6 bases). Between the trimmed V and J ends, which lost 3 bases and 5 bases, there was a span of 13 bases. This CDR3 has 14 residues. Germline V gene data show CDR1 as SNHLY and CDR2 as FYNNEI. CDR3 sequence reads: CASSDGQGRETQYF. The CDR3, as DNA: TGTGCCAGCAGTGACGGGCAGGGGCGGGAGACCCAGTACTTC.

The chain combines TRBV29-1 with TRBJ2-2; possibly TRBD1 for D (5 bases). V was clipped by 5 bases and J by 3 bases, with 7 bases between them. Germline V lookup: CDR1 SQVTM, CDR2 ANQGSEA. The CDR3 loop spans 12 amino acids. CDR3 in amino acids: CSVLGDTGELFF. The DNA of the CDR3 is TGCAGCGTTTTAGGGGACACCGGGGAGCTGTTTTTT.

This chain connects TRBV5-4 to TRBJ2-5; 11 nucleotides line up with TRBD2. The CDR3 is made up of 14 amino acids. Per germline, CDR1 SGHNT and CDR2 YYREEE (reference sequence). The junction had 3 bases not matched to a gene; V was cut back by 5 bases and J by 3 bases. The CDR3 sequence: CASRPGLAEETQYF. Written as DNA, the CDR3 is TGTGCCAGCAGACCGGGACTAGCGGAAGAGACCCAGTACTTC.

This chain connects TRBV19 to TRBJ1-1; the match to TRBD1 covers 9 bases. The junction had 11 bases not matched to a gene; V was cut back by 4 bases and J by 8 bases. Germline values: CDR1 LNHDA, CDR2 SQIVND (reference sequence). This CDR3 has 15 residues. The CDR3 region is CASSTNRGRSAEAFF. The CDR3 DNA reads as TGTGCCAGTAGTACGAACAGGGGGCGATCAGCGGAAGCTTTCTTT.

This clone was seen a handful of times. This chain links TRBV11-1 with TRBJ2-5; TRBD1 might be the D (5 bases). The CDR3 runs to 13 residues. CDR1 is SGHAT and CDR2 is FQDESV in the germline V gene (reference sequence). The V end lost 3 bases, the J end lost 4 bases, and 9 bases lay between the germline ends. CDR3 DNA sequence: TGTGCCAGCAGCTTCGGACACTTAGAGACCCAGTACTTC. Amino acid sequence: CASSFGHLETQYF.

A single count supports this clone. DNA of the CDR3: TGTGCCACCAGTGTCCCCAACGGGGTTATAGATACGCAGTATTTT. Its translation is CATSVPNGVIDTQYF. The chain employs TRBV24-1 and TRBJ2-3; TRBD2 might be the D (5 bases). Deletions cut 5 bases from V and 5 bases from J, with 16 bases between. The CDR3 totals 15 residues. Germline loops: CDR1 KGHDR, CDR2 SFDVKD.

The genes are TRBV7-3 and TRBJ2-2, with 12 bases that match TRBD1. Trimming cost V 5 bases and J 7 bases; bases outside gene matches: 5. The V gene's germline CDR1 is SGHTA and CDR2 FQGTGA. The CDR3 contains 15 residues. The CDR3: CASSRDRGRDGELFF. CDR3 nucleotides: TGTGCCAGCAGCAGGGACAGGGGGCGCGACGGGGAGCTGTTTTTT.

The genes are TRBV28 and TRBJ2-7, with D possibly matching TRBD2 (5 bases). V was cut by 5 bases and J by 2 bases, with 10 bases left in between. CDR1 and CDR2 (germline): MDHEN, SYDVKM. The CDR3 sequence is 13 residues long. CDR3 in amino acids: CASSEGGAYEQYF. The CDR3, as DNA: TGTGCCAGCAGTGAGGGCGGCGCCTACGAGCAGTACTTC.

The genes are TRBV7-2 and TRBJ2-3; TRBD2 aligns across 7 bases. Germline CDR1 SGHTA, CDR2 FQGNSA. The CDR3 runs to 14 residues. Germline trimming cut 3 bases from V and 5 bases from J; bases unmatched to any gene: 5. Here the CDR3 reads CASSFGLAVDTQYF. CDR3 DNA sequence: TGTGCCAGCAGCTTCGGGCTAGCGGTAGATACGCAGTATTTT.

The sample holds a few counts of this clone. The gene calls are TRBV19 and TRBJ2-2; 8 bases are a match to TRBD1. The CDR3 length is 15 residues. J gave up 4 bases and V 7 bases, and 8 bases lay outside the gene matches. Germline V lookup: CDR1 LNHDA, CDR2 SQIVND (reference sequence). In DNA form, the CDR3 reads TGTGCCAGTAACACAGGGGGGCCGATCACCGGGGAGCTGTTTTTT. It codes for CASNTGGPITGELFF. The full variable domain, in which reference TRBV19 and TRBJ2-2 provide the parts outside the CDR3, is DGGITQSPKYLFRKEGQNVTLSCEQNLNHDAMYWYRQDPGQGLRLIYYSQIVNDFQKGDIAEGYSVSREKKESFPLTVTSAQKNPTAFYLCASNTGGPITGELFFGEGSRLTVL.

In the case of this clone: One end of the junction does not line up with germline, which may come from a read error. This rearrangement joins TRBV4-1 to TRBJ2-2; D could derive from TRBD1 or TRBD2 (6 bases each). CDR1 and CDR2 (germline): MGHRA, YSYEKL. The CDR3 extends over 15 amino acids. The CDR3 nucleotides are TGCGCCCGCAGCCGGGGGCAGGGCCAAGGGGGGGAGCTGTTTTTT. It yields the protein CARSRGQGQGGELFF.

V usage is TRBV14 and J usage is TRBJ1-4; D unclear. Germline V gives CDR1 SGHDN, CDR2 FVKESK. V was clipped by 3 bases and J by 7 bases, with 12 bases between them. There are 14 residues in the CDR3. CDR3 region: CASSQALSSEKLFF. CDR3 coding DNA: TGTGCCAGCAGCCAGGCCTTATCGTCTGAAAAACTGTTTTTT.

The chain couples TRBV7-9 to TRBJ1-1; TRBD1 is a possible D gene (5 bases). The CDR3 has 13 residues. Germline-derived CDR1 and CDR2 are SEHNR and FQNEAQ (reference sequence). Trimming shortened V by 3 bases and J by 3 bases, and 8 bases separated the two germline ends. The CDR3 DNA is TGTGCCAGCAGCTTGTCCAGGGACACTGAAGCTTTCTTT. Protein sequence: CASSLSRDTEAFF.

The V gene is TRBV4-2, the J gene TRBJ2-7; no clear D. The CDR3 length is 14 residues. Trimming stripped 4 bases from V and 2 bases from J, with 12 bases between. Germline-derived CDR1 and CDR2 are LGHNA and YNFKEQ. The DNA for the CDR3 is TGTGCCAGCAGCCCGGAGCAGTTTGCCTACGAGCAGTACTTC. Protein: CASSPEQFAYEQYF.

The chain joins TRBV6-5 to TRBJ2-1; D not resolved. The ends were cut back, 7 bases at V and 15 bases at J, with 22 bases in the middle. CDR3 size: 13 residues. The V gene's germline CDR1 is MNHEY and CDR2 SVGAGI. CDR3 in DNA: TGTGCCAGCACCTCCGGTACTTCCCAGGCTCGGTTCTTC. Protein: CASTSGTSQARFF.

The sample holds one count of this clone. The chain couples TRBV6-2 or TRBV6-3 to TRBJ2-3; TRBD2 matches at 9 bases. The CDR3 runs to 14 residues. With V trimmed by 4 bases and J by 4 bases, 3 bases remained unmatched. Looked up from germline, CDR1 is MNHEY and CDR2 is SVGEGT. Here the CDR3 reads CASSFGTSPDTQYF. The CDR3 DNA reads TGTGCCAGCAGTTTTGGGACTAGCCCAGATACGCAGTATTTT.

The genes are TRBV19 and TRBJ2-3; 8 nucleotides match TRBD2. With V trimmed by 2 bases and J by 6 bases, 7 bases remained unmatched. The germline V gene encodes CDR1 LNHDA and CDR2 SQIVND (reference sequence). The CDR3 contains 15 residues. The CDR3: CASSISRGGVDTQYF. CDR3 in DNA: TGTGCCAGTAGTATAAGTCGGGGGGGCGTCGATACGCAGTATTTT.

The rearrangement joins TRBV10-2 to TRBJ2-3, with 9 bases that match TRBD2. V was pared by 3 bases and J by 11 bases, with 6 bases of the junction left unmatched. This CDR3 contains 13 residues. Germline CDR1 reads WSHSY; CDR2 reads SAAADI. This chain's CDR3 is CASSDQRGVGQYF. In DNA form, the CDR3 reads TGCGCCAGCAGTGACCAGCGGGGGGTGGGGCAGTATTTT.

This chain uses TRBV3-1 (or the pseudogene TRBV3-2) with TRBJ2-3; the match to TRBD1 covers 7 bases. The CDR3 has 17 residues. The J segment lost 3 bases and the V segment lost 4 bases, leaving 13 bases of the junction unmatched. CDR1 LGHDT and CDR2 YNNKEL come from the germline V gene (reference sequence). CDR3 coding DNA: TGTGCCAGCAGCCTACGGACAGGTAGTGGTTCGACAGATACGCAGTATTTT. Its translation is CASSLRTGSGSTDTQYF.

This clone was observed a single time. The chain recombines TRBV9 with TRBJ2-3, with D perhaps TRBD1 (5 bases). The V and J ends lost 0 bases and 3 bases respectively, with 8 bases between them. The CDR3 runs 14 residues. The V gene's germline CDR1 is SGDLS and CDR2 YYNGEE. This chain's CDR3 is CASSVDRTTDTQYF. CDR3 sequence (DNA): TGTGCCAGCAGCGTAGATCGGACAACAGATACGCAGTATTTT.

The chain has TRBV5-6 and TRBJ2-7, with 9 positions matching TRBD2. The CDR3 is made up of 14 amino acids. CDR1 is SGHDT, CDR2 YYEEEE, per germline. The CDR3 region has the DNA TGTGTCCACGACTGGCGGGGGGGCACCTACGAGCAGTACTTC. The encoded protein is CVHDWRGGTYEQYF.

This clone has only one observation. This chain connects TRBV30 to TRBJ1-5; tentative D call: TRBD1 (5 bases). From germline, CDR1 is GTSNPN and CDR2 SVGIG (reference sequence). V lost 0 bases and J 2 bases, leaving 8 bases between the germline ends. There are 14 residues in the CDR3. CDR3 nucleotides: TGTGCCTGGAGTGTACTACAGGGCAATCAGCCCCAGCATTTT. Encoded protein: CAWSVLQGNQPQHF.